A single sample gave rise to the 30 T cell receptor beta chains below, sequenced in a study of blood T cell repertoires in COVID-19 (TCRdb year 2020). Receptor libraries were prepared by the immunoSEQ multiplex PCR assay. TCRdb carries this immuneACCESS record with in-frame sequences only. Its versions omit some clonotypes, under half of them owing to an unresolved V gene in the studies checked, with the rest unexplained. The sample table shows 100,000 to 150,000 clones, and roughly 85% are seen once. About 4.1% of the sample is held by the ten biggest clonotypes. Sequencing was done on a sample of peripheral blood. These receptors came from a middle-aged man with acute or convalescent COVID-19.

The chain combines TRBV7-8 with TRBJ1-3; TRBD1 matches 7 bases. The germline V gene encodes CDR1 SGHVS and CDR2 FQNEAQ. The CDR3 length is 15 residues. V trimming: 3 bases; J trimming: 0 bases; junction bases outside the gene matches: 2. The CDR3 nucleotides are TGTGCCAGCAGCTTGGACAGGCCCTCTGGAAACACCATATATTTT. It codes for CASSLDRPSGNTIYF.

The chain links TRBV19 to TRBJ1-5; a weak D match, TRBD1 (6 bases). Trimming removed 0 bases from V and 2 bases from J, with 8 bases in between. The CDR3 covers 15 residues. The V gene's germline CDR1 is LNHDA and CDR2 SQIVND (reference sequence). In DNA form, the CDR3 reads TGTGCCAGTAGTATAGAGGACAGCCGCAATCAGCCCCAGCATTTT. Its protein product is CASSIEDSRNQPQHF. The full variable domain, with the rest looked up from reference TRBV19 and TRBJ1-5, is DGGITQSPKYLFRKEGQNVTLSCEQNLNHDAMYWYRQDPGQGLRLIYYSQIVNDFQKGDIAEGYSVSREKKESFPLTVTSAQKNPTAFYLCASSIEDSRNQPQHFGDGTRLSIL.

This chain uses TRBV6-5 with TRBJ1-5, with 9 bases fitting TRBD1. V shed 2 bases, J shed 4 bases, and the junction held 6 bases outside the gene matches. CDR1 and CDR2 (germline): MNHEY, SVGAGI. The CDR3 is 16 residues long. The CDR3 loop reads CASSYRGTGLNQPQHF. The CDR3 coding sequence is TGTGCCAGCAGTTACCGAGGGACAGGGCTGAATCAGCCCCAGCATTTT.

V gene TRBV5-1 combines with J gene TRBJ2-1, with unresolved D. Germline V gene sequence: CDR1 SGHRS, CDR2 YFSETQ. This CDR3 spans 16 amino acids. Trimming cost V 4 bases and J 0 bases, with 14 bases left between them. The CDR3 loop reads CASSPEARSSYNEQFF. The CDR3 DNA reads TGCGCCAGCAGCCCCGAAGCGAGGTCCTCCTACAATGAGCAGTTCTTC. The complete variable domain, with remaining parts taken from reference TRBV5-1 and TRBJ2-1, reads KAGVTQTPRYLIKTRGQQVTLSCSPISGHRSVSWYQQTPGQGLQFLFEYFSETQRNKGNFPGRFSGRQFSNSRSEMNVSTLELGDSALYLCASSPEARSSYNEQFFGPGTRLTVL.

The CDR3 sequence: CASSYSSLAGAEQYF. CDR3 sequence (DNA): TGTGCCAGCAGTTACTCTAGTCTAGCGGGAGCCGAGCAGTACTTC. The rearrangement links TRBV6-5 to TRBJ2-7; 10 positions agree with TRBD2. After removal of 0 bases from V and 6 bases from J, the junction contained 5 bases not matched to a gene. Germline lookup yields CDR1 MNHEY and CDR2 SVGAGI. The CDR3 sequence is 15 residues long.

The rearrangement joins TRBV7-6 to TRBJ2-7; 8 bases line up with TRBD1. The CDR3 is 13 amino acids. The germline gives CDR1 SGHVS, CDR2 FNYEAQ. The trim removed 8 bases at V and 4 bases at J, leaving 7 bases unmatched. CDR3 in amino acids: CASARQGSYEQYF. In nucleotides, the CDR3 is TGTGCCAGCGCCCGACAGGGGTCGTACGAGCAGTACTTC.

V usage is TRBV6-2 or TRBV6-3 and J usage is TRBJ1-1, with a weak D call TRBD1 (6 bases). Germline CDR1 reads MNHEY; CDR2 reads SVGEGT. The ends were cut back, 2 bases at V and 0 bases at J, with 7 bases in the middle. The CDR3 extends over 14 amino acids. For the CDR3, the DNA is TGTGCCAGCAGTTACGACAGGCTGAACACTGAAGCTTTCTTT. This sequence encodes CASSYDRLNTEAFF.

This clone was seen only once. CDR3 nucleotides: TGTGCCAGCCCCCGACTAGCGGGAGGGTTATACAATGAGCAGTTCTTC. It specifies CASPRLAGGLYNEQFF. The V call is TRBV18, the J call TRBJ2-1; 14 bases align to TRBD2. V trimming: 8 bases; J trimming: 4 bases; junction bases outside the gene matches: 7. The CDR3 loop spans 16 amino acids. The germline V gene encodes CDR1 KGHSH and CDR2 LQKENI.

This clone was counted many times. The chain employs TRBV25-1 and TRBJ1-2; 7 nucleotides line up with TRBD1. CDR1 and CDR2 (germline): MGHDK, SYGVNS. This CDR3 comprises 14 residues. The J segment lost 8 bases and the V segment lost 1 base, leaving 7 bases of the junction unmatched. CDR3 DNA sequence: TGTGCCAGCAGTGAATGGGGGGACAGATGGGGCTACACCTTC. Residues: CASSEWGDRWGYTF.

CDR3 residues: CATLAGGPSDTQYF. CDR3 coding DNA: TGTGCCACCCTAGCGGGGGGGCCATCAGATACGCAGTATTTT. This chain links TRBV10-3 with TRBJ2-3, with 12 bases identical to TRBD2. Trimming cost V 10 bases and J 4 bases; bases outside gene matches: 6. The CDR3 has 14 amino acids. CDR1 is ENHRY and CDR2 is SYGVKD in the germline V gene.

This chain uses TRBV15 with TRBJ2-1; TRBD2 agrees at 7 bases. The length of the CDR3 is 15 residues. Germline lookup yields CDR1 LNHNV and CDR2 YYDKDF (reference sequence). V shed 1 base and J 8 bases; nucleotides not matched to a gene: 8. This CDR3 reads CATSRAPGGGDEQFF. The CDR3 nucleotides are TGTGCCACCAGCAGAGCGCCGGGGGGTGGGGATGAGCAGTTCTTC.

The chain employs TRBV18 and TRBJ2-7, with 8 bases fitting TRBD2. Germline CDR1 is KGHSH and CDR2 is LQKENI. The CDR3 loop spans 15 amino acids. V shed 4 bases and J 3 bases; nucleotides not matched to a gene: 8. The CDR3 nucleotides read TGTGCCAGCTCACGATCTAGCGGGTTGCTCTACGAGCAGTACTTC. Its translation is CASSRSSGLLYEQYF. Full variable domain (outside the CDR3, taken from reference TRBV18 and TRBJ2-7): NAGVMQNPRHLVRRRGQEARLRCSPMKGHSHVYWYRQLPEEGLKFMVYLQKENIIDESGMPKERFSAEFPKEGPSILRIQQVVRGDSAAYFCASSRSSGLLYEQYFGPGTRLTVT.

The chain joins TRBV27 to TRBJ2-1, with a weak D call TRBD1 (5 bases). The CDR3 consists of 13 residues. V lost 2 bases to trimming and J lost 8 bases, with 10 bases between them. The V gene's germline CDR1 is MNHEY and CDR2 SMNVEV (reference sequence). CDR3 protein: CASSLGRGHEQFF. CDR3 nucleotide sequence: TGTGCCAGCAGTTTAGGAAGGGGTCATGAGCAGTTCTTC.

The CDR3 here is CASSPRLAGGPYNEQFF. The CDR3 DNA reads TGTGCCAGCAGTCCCAGACTAGCGGGAGGGCCCTACAATGAGCAGTTCTTC. The chain links TRBV27 to TRBJ2-1, with 14 bases that match TRBD2. With 5 bases clipped from V and 2 bases from J, the junction kept 5 bases outside the gene matches. This CDR3 comprises 17 residues. From germline, CDR1 is MNHEY and CDR2 SMNVEV (reference sequence).

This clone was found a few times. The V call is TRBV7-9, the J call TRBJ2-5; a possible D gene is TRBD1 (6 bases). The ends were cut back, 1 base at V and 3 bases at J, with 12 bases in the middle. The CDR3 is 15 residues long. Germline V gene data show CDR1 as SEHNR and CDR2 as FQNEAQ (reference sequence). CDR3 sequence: CASSLGQEKKETQYF. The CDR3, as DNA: TGTGCCAGCAGCTTAGGACAGGAGAAAAAAGAGACCCAGTACTTC.

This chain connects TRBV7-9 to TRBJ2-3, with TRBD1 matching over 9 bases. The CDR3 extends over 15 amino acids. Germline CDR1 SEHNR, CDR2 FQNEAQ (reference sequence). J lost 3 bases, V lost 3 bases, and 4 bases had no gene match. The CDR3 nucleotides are TGTGCCAGCAGCTTCGGGACAGGGCCTACAGATACGCAGTATTTT. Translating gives CASSFGTGPTDTQYF.

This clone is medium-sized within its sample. CDR3 region: CASSLRLAGTGRDTYEQYF. The CDR3, as DNA: TGTGCCAGCAGTTTACGGCTAGCGGGAACGGGACGAGATACCTACGAGCAGTACTTC. The chain employs TRBV27 and TRBJ2-7; 9 bases fit TRBD2. V was clipped by 2 bases and J by 2 bases; unmatched bases: 16. The V gene's germline CDR1 is MNHEY and CDR2 SMNVEV (reference sequence). The CDR3 is 19 amino acids.

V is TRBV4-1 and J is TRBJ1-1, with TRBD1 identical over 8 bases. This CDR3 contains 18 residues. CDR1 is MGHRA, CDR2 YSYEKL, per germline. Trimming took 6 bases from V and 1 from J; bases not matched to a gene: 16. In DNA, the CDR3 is TGCGCCAGCAGGGGGGGGACAGGCCAATTCGCGGGGAACACTGAAGCTTTCTTT. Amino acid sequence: CASRGGTGQFAGNTEAFF.

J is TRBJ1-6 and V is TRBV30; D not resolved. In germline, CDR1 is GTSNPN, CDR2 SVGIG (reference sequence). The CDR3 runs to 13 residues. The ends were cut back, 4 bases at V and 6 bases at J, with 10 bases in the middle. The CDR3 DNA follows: TGTGCCTGGAACCCTGAGGGTAATTCACCCCTCCACTTT. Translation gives CAWNPEGNSPLHF.

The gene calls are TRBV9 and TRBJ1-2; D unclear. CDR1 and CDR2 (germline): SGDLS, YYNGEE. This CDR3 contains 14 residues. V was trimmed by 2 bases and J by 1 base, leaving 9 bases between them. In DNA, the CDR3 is TGTGCCAGCAGCGTTGGGCCCCATAACTATGGCTACACCTTC. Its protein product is CASSVGPHNYGYTF.

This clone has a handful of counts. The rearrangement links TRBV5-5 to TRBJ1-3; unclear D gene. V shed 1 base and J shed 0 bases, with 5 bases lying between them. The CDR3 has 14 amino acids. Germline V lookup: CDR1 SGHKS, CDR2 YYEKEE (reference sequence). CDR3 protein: CASSLTSSGNTIYF. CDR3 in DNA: TGTGCCAGCAGCTTGACGAGCTCTGGAAACACCATATATTTT.

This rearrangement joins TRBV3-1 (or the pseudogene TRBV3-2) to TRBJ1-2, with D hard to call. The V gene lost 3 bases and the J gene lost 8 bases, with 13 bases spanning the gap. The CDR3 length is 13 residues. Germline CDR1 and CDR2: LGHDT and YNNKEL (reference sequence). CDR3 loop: CASSQIQGGGYTF. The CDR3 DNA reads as TGTGCCAGCAGCCAGATACAAGGCGGAGGCTACACCTTC.

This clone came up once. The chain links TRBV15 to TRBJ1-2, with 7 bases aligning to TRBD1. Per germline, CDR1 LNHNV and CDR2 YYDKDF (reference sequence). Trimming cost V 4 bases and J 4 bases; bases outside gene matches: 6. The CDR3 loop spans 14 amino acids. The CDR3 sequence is CATSNGQALYGYTF. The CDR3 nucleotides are TGTGCCACCAGCAACGGACAGGCCCTCTATGGCTACACCTTC. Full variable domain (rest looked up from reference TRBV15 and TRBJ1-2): DAMVIQNPRYQVTQFGKPVTLSCSQTLNHNVMYWYQQKSSQAPKLLFHYYDKDFNNEADTPDNFQSRRPNTSFCFLDIRSPGLGDTAMYLCATSNGQALYGYTFGSGTRLTVV.

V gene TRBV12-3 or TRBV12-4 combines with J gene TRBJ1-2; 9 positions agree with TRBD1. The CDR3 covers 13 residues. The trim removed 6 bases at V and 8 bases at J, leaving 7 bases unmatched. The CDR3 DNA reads TGTGCCAGCAGCCGGGGACAGGGACTGGGCTACACCTTC. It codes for CASSRGQGLGYTF.

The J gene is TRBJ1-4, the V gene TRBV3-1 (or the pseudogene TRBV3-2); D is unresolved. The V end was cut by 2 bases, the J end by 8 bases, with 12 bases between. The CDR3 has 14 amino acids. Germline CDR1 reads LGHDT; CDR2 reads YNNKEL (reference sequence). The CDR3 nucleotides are TGTGCCAGCAGCCAATCGGACCGGGGAGAAAAACTGTTTTTT. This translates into CASSQSDRGEKLFF.

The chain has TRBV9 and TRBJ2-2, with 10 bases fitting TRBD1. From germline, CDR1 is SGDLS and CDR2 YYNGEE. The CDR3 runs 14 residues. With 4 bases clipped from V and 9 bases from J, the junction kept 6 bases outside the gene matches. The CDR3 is CASSQDRGPRELFF. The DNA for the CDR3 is TGTGCCAGCAGCCAAGACAGGGGGCCGCGGGAGCTGTTTTTT.

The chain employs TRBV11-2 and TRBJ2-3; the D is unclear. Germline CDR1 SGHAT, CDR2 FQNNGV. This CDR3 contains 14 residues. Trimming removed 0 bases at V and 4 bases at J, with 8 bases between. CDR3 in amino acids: CASSLDRSPDTQYF. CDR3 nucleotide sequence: TGTGCCAGCAGCTTAGATCGGAGCCCAGATACGCAGTATTTT. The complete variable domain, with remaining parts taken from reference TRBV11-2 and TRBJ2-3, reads EAGVAQSPRYKIIEKRQSVAFWCNPISGHATLYWYQQILGQGPKLLIQFQNNGVVDDSQLPKDRFSAERLKGVDSTLKIQPAKLEDSAVYLCASSLDRSPDTQYFGPGTRLTVL.

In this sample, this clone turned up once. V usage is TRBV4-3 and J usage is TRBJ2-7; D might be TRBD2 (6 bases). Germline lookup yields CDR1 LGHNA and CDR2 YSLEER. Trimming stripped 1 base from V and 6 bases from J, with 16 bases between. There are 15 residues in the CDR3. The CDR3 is CASSQVGTSGGEQYF. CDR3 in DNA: TGCGCCAGCAGCCAAGTTGGGACTTCAGGCGGCGAGCAGTACTTC.

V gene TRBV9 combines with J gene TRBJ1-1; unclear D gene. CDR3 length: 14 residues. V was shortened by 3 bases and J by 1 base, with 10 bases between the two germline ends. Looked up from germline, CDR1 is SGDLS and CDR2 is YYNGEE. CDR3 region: CASSASRSNTEAFF. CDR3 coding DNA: TGTGCCAGCAGCGCATCTCGGTCGAACACTGAAGCTTTCTTT.

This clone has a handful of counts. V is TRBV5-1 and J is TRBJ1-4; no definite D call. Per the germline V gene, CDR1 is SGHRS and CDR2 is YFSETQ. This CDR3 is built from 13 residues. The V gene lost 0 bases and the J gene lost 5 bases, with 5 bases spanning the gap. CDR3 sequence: CASSLDLNEKLFF. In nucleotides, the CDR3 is TGCGCCAGCAGCTTGGATCTGAATGAAAAACTGTTTTTT.